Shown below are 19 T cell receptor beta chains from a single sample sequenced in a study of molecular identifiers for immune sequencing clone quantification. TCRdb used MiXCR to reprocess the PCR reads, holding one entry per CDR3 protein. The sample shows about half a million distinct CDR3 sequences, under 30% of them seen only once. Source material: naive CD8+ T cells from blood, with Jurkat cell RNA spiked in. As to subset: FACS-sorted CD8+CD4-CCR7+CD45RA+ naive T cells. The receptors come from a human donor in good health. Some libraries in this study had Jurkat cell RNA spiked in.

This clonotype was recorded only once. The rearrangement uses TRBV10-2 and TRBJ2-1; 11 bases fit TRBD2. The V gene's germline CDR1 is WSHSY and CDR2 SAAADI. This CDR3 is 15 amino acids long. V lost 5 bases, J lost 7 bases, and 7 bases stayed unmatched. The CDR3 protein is CASSTGSSGGNEQFF. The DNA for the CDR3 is TGCGCCAGCAGTACCGGGTCTAGCGGGGGGAATGAGCAGTTCTTC.

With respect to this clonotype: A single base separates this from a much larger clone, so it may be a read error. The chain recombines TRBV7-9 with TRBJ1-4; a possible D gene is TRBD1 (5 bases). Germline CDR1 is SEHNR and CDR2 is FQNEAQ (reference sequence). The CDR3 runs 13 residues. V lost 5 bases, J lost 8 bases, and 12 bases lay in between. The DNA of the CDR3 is TGTGCCAGCAGCCCCCCGGAGGGGGAAAAACTGTTTTTT. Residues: CASSPPEGEKLFF. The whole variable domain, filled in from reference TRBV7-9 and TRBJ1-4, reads DTGVSQNPRHKITKRGQNVTFRCDPISEHNRLYWYRQTLGQGPEFLTYFQNEAQLEKSRLLSDRFSAERPKGSFSTLEIQRTEQGDSAMYLCASSPPEGEKLFFGSGTQLSVL.

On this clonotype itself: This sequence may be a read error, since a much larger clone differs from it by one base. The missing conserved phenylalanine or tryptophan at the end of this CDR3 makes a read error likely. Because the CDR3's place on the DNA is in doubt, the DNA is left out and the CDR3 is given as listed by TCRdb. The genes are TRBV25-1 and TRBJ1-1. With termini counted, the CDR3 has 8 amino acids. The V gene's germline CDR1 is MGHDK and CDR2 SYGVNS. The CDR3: CASRQNWN.

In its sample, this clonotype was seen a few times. This CDR3 is CASSSGSLETQYF. DNA for the CDR3: TGTGCCAGTTCTAGCGGGAGTCTGGAGACCCAGTACTTC. The rearrangement joins TRBV9 to TRBJ2-5, with TRBD2 matching over 10 bases. The V gene's germline CDR1 is SGDLS and CDR2 YYNGEE. This CDR3 is built from 13 residues. V shed 8 bases and J 5 bases; nucleotides not matched to a gene: 6.

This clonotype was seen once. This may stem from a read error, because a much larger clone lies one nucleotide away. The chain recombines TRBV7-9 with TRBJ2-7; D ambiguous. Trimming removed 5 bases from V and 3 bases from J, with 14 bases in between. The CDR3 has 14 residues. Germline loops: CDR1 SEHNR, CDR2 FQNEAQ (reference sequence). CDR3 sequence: CASSPWAYYYEQYF. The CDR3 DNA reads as TGTGCCAGCAGCCCATGGGCATATTACTACGAGCAGTACTTC.

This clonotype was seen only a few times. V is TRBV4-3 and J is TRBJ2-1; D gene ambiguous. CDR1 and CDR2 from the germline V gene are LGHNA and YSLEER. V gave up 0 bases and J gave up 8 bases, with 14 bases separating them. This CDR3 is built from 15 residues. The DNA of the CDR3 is TGCGCCAGCAGCCAAGATACTTCCCGTTTCTATGAGCAGTTCTTC. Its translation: CASSQDTSRFYEQFF.

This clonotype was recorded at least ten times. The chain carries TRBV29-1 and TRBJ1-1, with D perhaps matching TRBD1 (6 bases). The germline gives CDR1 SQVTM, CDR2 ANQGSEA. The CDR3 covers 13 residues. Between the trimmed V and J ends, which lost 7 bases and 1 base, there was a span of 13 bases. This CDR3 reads CSARDMRNTEAFF. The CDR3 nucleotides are TGCAGCGCACGGGACATGAGGAACACTGAAGCTTTCTTT.

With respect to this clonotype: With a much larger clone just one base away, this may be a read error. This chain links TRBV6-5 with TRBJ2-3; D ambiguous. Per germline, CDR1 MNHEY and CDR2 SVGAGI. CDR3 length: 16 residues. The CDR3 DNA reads TGTGTCAGCAGCCGCCGAGACTTAACTAGCACAGATACGCAGTATTTT. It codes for CVSSRRDLTSTDTQYF.

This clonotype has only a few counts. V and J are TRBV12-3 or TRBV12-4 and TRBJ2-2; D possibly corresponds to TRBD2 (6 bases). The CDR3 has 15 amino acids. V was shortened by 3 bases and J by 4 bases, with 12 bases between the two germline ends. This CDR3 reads CASSFFPGGTGELFF. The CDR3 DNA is TGTGCCAGCAGTTTTTTTCCCGGGGGCACCGGGGAGCTGTTTTTT.

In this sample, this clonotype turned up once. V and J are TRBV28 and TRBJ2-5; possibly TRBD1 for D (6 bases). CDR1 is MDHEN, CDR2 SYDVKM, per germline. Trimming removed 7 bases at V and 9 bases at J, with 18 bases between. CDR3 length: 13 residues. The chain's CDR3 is CASTLQGMEPQYF. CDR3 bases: TGTGCCAGCACCCTTCAGGGGATGGAGCCCCAGTACTTC.

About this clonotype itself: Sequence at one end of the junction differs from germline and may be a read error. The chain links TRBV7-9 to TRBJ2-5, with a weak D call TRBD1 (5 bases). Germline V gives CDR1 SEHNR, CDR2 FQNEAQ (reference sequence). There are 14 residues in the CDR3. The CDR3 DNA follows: TGTGCCAGCAGCGTCGTGGGGCAGAAAGAGATCCAGTACTTC. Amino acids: CASSVVGQKEIQYF.

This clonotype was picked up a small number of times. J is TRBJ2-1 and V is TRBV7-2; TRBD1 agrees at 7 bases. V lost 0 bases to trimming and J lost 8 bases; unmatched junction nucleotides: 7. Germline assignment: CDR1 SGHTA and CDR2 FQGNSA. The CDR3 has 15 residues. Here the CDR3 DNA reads TGTGCCAGCAGCTTAGCCAAACAGGGGATTCATGAGCAGTTCTTC. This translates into CASSLAKQGIHEQFF. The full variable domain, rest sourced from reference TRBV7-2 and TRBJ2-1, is GAGVSQSPSNKVTEKGKDVELRCDPISGHTALYWYRQSLGQGLEFLIYFQGNSAPDKSGLPSDRFSAERTGGSVSTLTIQRTQQEDSAVYLCASSLAKQGIHEQFFGPGTRLTVL.

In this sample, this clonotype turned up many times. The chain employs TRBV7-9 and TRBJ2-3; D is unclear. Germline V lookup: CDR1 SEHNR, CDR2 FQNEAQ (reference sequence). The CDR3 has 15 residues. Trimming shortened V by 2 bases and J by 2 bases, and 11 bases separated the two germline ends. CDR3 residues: CASSLLETVTDTQYF. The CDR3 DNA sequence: TGTGCCAGCAGCTTATTAGAGACCGTCACAGATACGCAGTATTTT.

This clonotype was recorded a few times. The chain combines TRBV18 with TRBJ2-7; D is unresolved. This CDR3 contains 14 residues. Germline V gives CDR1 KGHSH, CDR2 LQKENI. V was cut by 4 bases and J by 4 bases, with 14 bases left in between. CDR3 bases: TGTGCCAGCTCACAAAACCAGGTGGAGTACGAGCAGTACTTC. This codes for CASSQNQVEYEQYF.

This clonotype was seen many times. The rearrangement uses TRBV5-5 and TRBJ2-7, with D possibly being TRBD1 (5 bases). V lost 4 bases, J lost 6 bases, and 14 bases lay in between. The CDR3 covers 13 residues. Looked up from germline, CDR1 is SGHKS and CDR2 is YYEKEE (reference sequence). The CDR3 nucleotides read TGTGCCAGCAGCCTTATGACAGCAGGCGAGCAGTACTTC. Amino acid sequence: CASSLMTAGEQYF.

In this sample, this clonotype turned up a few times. Written as DNA, the CDR3 is TGTGCTCCACATAACGAGGGGGGGCAGGGACATGGCTACACCTTC. This gives the protein CAPHNEGGQGHGYTF. The chain recombines TRBV6-6 with TRBJ1-2, with D possibly matching TRBD1 (6 bases). The CDR3 extends over 15 amino acids. The germline V gene encodes CDR1 MNHNY and CDR2 SVGAGI (reference sequence).

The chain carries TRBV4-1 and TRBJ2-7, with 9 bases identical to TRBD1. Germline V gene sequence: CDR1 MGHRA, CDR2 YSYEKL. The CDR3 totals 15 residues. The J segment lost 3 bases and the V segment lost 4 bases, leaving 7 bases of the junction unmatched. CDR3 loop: CASSPAGTGIYEQYF. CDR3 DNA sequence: TGCGCCAGCAGCCCAGCCGGGACAGGGATCTACGAGCAGTACTTC.

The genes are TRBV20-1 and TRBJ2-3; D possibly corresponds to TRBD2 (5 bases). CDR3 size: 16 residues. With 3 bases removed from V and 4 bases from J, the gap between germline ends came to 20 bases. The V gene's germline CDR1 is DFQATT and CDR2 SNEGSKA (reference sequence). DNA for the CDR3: TGCAGTGCTAGTATCGAGGGCCCGACGAGGGCAGATACGCAGTATTTT. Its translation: CSASIEGPTRADTQYF.

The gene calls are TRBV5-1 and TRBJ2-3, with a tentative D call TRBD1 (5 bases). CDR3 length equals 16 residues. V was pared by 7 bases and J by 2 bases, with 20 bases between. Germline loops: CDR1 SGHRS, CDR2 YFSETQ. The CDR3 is CASATSWGRTTDTQYF. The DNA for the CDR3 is TGCGCCAGCGCGACCTCCTGGGGCAGGACCACAGATACGCAGTATTTT.